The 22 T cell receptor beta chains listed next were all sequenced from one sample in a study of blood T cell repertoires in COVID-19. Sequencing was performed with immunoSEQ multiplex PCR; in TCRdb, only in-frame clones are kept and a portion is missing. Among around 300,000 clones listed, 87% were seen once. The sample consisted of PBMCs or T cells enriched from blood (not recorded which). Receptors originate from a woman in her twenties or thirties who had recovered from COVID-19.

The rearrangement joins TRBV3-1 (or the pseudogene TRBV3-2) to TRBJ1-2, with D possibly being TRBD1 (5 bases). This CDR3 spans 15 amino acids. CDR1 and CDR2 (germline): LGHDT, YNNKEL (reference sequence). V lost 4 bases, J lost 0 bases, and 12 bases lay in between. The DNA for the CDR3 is TGTGCCAGCAGCCCCCCGGGGGTAGCTAACTATGGCTACACCTTC. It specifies CASSPPGVANYGYTF.

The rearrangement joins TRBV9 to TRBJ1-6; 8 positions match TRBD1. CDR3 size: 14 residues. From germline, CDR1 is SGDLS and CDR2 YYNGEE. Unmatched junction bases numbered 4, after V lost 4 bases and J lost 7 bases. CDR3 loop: CASSQTGDNSPLHF. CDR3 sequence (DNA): TGTGCCAGCAGCCAGACAGGGGACAATTCACCCCTCCACTTT. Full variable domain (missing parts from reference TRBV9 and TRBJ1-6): DSGVTQTPKHLITATGQRVTLRCSPRSGDLSVYWYQQSLDQGLQFLIQYYNGEERAKGNILERFSAQQFPDLHSELNLSSLELGDSALYFCASSQTGDNSPLHFGNGTRLTVT.

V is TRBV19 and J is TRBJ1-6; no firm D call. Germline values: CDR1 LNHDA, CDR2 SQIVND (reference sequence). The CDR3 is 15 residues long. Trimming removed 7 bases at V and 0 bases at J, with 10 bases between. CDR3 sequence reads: CASKEGSSYNSPLHF. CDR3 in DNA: TGTGCCAGTAAGGAGGGAAGCTCCTATAATTCACCCCTCCACTTT.

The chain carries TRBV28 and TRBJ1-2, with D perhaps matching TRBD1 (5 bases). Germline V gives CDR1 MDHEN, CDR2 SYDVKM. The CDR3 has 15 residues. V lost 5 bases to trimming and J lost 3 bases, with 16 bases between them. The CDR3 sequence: CASSASGGGDYGYTF. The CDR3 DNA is TGTGCCAGCAGTGCCTCGGGGGGAGGGGACTATGGCTACACCTTC.

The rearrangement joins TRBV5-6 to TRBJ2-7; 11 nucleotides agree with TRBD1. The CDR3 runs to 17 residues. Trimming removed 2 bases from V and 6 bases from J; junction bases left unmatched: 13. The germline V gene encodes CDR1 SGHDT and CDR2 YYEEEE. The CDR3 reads CASSLTLYRDRGSEQYF. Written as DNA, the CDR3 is TGTGCCAGCAGCTTAACACTATACCGGGACAGGGGGTCCGAGCAGTACTTC.

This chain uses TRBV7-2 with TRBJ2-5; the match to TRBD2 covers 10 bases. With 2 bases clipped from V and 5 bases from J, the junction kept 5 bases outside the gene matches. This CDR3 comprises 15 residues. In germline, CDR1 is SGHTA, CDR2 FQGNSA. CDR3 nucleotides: TGTGCCAGCAGCTTACTAGGGACTAGCGACGAGACCCAGTACTTC. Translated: CASSLLGTSDETQYF.

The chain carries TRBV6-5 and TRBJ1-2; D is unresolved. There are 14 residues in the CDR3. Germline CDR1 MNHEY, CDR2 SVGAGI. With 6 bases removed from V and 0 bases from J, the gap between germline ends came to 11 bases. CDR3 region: CASRRTDSNYGYTF. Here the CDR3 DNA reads TGTGCCAGCAGACGGACGGACTCTAACTATGGCTACACCTTC.

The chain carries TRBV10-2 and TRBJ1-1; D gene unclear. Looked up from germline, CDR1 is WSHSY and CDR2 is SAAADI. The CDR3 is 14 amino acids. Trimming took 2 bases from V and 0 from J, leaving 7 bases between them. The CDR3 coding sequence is TGCGCCAGCAGTGAGACTTTGATGAACACTGAAGCTTTCTTT. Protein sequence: CASSETLMNTEAFF.

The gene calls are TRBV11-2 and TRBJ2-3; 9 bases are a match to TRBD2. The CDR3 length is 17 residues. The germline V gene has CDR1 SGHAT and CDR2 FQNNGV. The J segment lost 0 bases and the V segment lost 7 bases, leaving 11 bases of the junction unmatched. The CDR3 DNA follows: TGTGCCAGCACCAGATCAGCGGGGGGCAGTAGCACAGATACGCAGTATTTT. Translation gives CASTRSAGGSSTDTQYF.

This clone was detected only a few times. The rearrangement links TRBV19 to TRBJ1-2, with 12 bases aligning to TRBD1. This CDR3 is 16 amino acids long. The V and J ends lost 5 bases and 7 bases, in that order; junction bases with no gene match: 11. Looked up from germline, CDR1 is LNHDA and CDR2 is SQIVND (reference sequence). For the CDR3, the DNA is TGTGCCAGTAGTCCCTCCGGGACAGGGGGCACTGGTGGCTACACCTTC. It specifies CASSPSGTGGTGGYTF.

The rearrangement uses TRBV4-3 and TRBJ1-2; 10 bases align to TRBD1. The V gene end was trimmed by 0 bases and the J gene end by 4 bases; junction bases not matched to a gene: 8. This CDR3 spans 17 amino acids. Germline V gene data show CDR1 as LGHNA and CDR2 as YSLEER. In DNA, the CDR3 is TGCGCCAGCAGCCAAGACCAATCCCGGACAGGGGGCTATGGCTACACCTTC. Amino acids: CASSQDQSRTGGYGYTF.

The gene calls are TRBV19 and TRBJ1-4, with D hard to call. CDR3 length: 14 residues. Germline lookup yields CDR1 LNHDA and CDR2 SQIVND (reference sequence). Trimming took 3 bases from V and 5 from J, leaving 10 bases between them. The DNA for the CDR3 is TGTGCCAGTAGTATGAGACAACCGAATGAAAAACTGTTTTTT. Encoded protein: CASSMRQPNEKLFF.

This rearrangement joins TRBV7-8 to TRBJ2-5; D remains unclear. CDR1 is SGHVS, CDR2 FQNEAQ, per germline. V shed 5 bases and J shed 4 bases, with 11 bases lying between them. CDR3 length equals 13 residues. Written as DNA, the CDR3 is TGTGCCAGCAGCCGCACGTTGAGAGAGACCCAGTACTTC. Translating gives CASSRTLRETQYF.

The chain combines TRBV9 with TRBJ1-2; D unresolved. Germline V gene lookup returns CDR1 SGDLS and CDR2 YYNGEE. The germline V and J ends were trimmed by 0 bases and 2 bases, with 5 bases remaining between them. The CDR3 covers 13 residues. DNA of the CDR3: TGTGCCAGCAGCGTAGGAGGGAACTATGGCTACACCTTC. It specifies CASSVGGNYGYTF.

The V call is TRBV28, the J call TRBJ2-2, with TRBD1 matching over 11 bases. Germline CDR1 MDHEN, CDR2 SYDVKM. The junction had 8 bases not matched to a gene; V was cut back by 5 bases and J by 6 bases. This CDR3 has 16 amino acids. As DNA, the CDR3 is TGTGCCAGCAGTACCCGGACAGGGGGCGGTCCCGGGGAGCTGTTTTTT. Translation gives CASSTRTGGGPGELFF.

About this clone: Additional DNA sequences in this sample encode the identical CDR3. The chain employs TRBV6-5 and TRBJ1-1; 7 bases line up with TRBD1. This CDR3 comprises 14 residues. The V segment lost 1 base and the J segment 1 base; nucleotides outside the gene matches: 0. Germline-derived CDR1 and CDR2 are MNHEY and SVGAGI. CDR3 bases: TGTGCCAGCAGTTACTACAGGGGGAACACTGAAGCTTTCTTT. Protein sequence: CASSYYRGNTEAFF.

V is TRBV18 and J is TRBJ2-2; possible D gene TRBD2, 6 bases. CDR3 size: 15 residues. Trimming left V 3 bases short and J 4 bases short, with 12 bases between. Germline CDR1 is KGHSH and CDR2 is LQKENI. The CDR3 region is CASSPYTGGTGELFF. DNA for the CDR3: TGTGCCAGCTCACCGTATACCGGGGGCACCGGGGAGCTGTTTTTT.

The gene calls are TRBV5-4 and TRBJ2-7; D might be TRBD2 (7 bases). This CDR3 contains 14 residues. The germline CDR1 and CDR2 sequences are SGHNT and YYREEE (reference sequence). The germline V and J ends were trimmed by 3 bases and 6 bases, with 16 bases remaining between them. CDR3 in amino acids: CASSSARGAGEQYF. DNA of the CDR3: TGTGCCAGCAGCTCGGCTCGGGGGGCGGGCGAGCAGTACTTC.

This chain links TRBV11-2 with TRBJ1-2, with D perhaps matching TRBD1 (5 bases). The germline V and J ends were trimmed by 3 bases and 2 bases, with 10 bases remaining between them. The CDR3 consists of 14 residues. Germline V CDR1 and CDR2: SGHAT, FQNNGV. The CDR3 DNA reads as TGTGCCAGCAGCTTGGGGGGAGTAAACTATGGCTACACCTTC. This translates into CASSLGGVNYGYTF.

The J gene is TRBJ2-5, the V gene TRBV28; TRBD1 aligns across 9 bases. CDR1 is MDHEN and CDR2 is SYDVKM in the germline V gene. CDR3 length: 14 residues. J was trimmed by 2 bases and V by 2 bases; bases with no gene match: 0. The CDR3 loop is CASSLDRGQETQYF. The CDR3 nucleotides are TGTGCCAGCAGTTTAGACAGGGGGCAAGAGACCCAGTACTTC.

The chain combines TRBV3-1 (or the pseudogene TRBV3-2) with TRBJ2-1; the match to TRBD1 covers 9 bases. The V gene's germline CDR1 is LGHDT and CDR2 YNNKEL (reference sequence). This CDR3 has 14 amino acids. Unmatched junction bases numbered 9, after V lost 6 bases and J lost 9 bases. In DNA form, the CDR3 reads TGTGCCAGCAGTCCCCTGACAGGGGGAGGTGAGCAGTTCTTC. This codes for CASSPLTGGGEQFF.

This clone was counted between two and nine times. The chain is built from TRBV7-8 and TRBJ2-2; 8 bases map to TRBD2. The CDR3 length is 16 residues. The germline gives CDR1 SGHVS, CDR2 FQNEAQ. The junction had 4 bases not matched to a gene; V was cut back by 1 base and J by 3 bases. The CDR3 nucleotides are TGTGCCAGCAGCTTAGTGGCGGGGGGCTACACCGGGGAGCTGTTTTTT. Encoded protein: CASSLVAGGYTGELFF.